This record looks at one T cell receptor beta chain sequence and its context. Antigen specificity is unknown. The entry originates in a study of shared clonotypes between healthy human individuals. Study-wide results and limits: Memory subsets had estimated richness that was generally smaller than that of naive subsets.

At the deep level, the assay was run. Clones were sequenced by immunoSEQ multiplex PCR, and TCRdb holds only the in-frame ones, with some missing. The sample yields about 1.1 million clones, about 80% seen once. Germline CDR1 reads SGHNT; CDR2 reads YYREEE (reference sequence). The CDR3 sequence is 16 residues long. Trimming took off 4 bases at V and 4 bases at J, with 18 bases between the two ends. Naive CD4+ cells were CD45RA-selected; the remaining cells were memory. The chain has TRBV5-4 and TRBJ1-3; D unclear. The source material was memory CD4+ T cells from PBMCs. Sample subset: CD45RA-negative fraction. This sequence originates from a man younger than 35 in good health. Some clones in this sample may be carry-over from other donors' samples. CDR3 bases: TGTGCCAGCAGCAATTGGTACCCAGGTTTCGGAAACACCATATATTTT. Its protein product is CASSNWYPGFGNTIYF. Drawing the rest from reference TRBV5-4 and TRBJ1-3, the complete variable domain is ETGVTQSPTHLIKTRGQQVTLRCSSQSGHNTVSWYQQALGQGPQFIFQYYREEENGRGNFPPRFSGLQFPNYSSELNVNALELDDSALYLCASSNWYPGFGNTIYFGEGSWLTVV.